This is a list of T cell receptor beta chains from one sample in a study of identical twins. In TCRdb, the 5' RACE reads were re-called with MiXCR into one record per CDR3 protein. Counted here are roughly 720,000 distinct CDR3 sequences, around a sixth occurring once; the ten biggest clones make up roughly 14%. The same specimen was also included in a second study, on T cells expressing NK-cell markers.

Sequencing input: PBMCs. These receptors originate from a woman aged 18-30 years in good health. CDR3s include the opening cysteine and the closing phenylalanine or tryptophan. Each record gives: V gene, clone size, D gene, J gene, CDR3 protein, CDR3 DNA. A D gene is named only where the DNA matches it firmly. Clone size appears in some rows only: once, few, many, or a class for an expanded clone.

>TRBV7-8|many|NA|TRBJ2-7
CASSWRTDSYEQYF
TGTGCCAGCAGCTGGAGGACAGACTCCTACGAGCAGTACTTC
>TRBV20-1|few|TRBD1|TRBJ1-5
CSARTGNNQPQHF
TGCAGTGCTAGGACAGGGAACAATCAGCCCCAGCATTTT
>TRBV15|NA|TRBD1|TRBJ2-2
CATSSRAGQGNTGELFF
TGTGCCACCAGCAGTAGAGCGGGACAGGGGAACACCGGGGAGCTGTTTTTT
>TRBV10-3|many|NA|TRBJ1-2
CAISEPGGTRHPGGYTF
TGTGCCATCAGTGAACCAGGAGGCACCCGACATCCCGGCGGCTACACCTTC
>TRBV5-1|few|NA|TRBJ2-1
CASSLRTLAQGGEQFF
TGCGCCAGCAGCTTGAGAACGCTAGCCCAAGGGGGTGAGCAGTTCTTC
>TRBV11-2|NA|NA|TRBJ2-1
CASSPGDIKFF
TGTGCCAGCAGCCCAGGAGACATCAAGTTCTTC
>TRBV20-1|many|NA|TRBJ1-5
CSARDYGGSQHF
TGCAGTGCTAGAGATTACGGGGGGTCCCAGCATTTT
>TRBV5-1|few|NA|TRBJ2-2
CASSNWAVTGELFF
TGCGCCAGCAGCAACTGGGCGGTCACCGGGGAGCTGTTTTTT
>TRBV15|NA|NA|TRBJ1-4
CATSRDERSEKLFF
TGTGCCACCAGCAGAGATGAAAGGAGTGAAAAACTGTTTTTT
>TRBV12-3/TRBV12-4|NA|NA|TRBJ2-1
CASSPPADDNEQFF
TGTGCCAGCAGCCCCCCCGCGGATGACAATGAGCAGTTCTTC
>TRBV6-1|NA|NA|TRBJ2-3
CASSEIADTQYF
TGTGCCAGCAGTGAAATAGCGGATACGCAGTATTTT
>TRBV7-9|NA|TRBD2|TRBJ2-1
CATGGTSGNHEQFF
TGTGCTACCGGGGGGACTAGCGGGAATCATGAGCAGTTCTTC
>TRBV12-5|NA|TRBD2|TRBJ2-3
CASGALTGGTQYF
TGTGCTAGTGGTGCCCTTACGGGGGGGACGCAGTATTTT
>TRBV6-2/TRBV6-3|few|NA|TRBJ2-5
CASTSTNKRETQYF
TGTGCCAGCACTTCCACCAACAAGCGCGAGACCCAGTACTTC
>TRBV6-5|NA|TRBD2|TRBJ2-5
CASSYRLAGVETQYF
TGTGCCAGCAGTTACCGTCTAGCGGGAGTAGAGACCCAGTACTTC
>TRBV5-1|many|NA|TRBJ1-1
CASSLAGAGGTEAFF
TGCGCCAGCAGCTTGGCCGGGGCGGGGGGCACTGAAGCTTTCTTT
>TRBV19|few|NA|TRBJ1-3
CATSQGSGNTIYF
TGTGCCACCTCCCAAGGCTCTGGAAACACCATATATTTT
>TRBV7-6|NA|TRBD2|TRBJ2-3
CASSLETSAGDTQYF
TGTGCCAGCAGCTTAGAAACTAGCGCCGGGGATACGCAGTATTTT
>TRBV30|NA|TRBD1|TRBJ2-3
CAWSKGQGADTQYF
TGTGCCTGGAGTAAAGGACAGGGGGCAGATACGCAGTATTTT
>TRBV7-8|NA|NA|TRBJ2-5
CASSPEGGRRTQYF
TGTGCCAGCAGCCCCGAGGGAGGACGGAGGACCCAGTACTTC
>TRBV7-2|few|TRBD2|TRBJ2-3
CASSSDGLAGAYTQYF
TGTGCCAGCAGCTCCGACGGACTAGCGGGAGCTTATACGCAGTATTTT
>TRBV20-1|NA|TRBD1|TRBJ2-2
CSAAAGGPDTGELFF
TGCAGTGCCGCCGCAGGGGGCCCTGACACCGGGGAGCTGTTTTTT
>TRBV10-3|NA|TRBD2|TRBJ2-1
CAISEGGGNPRGVQFF
TGTGCCATCAGTGAGGGTGGTGGGAACCCCCGGGGGGTGCAGTTCTTC
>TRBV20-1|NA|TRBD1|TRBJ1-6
CSARDSPISTGGNSPLHF
TGCAGTGCTAGAGATTCCCCCATTTCGACAGGGGGCAATTCACCCCTCCACTTT
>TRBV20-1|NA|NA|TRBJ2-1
CSVDHSHHKEQFF
TGCAGCGTTGATCACAGTCATCATAAAGAGCAGTTCTTC